This TCR beta chain is from a study of identical twins. Study results and limitations: Twins' surplus sharing was weaker for beta out-of-frame sequences. Diverse VJ usage suggested most zero-insertion clonotypes were not invariant T cells.

This clonotype came up many times. What it recognizes is unknown. TCRdb recomputed calls from the 5' RACE reads with MiXCR, one row per CDR3 protein. The sample includes about 720,000 distinct CDR3 sequences, 8.5% to 9.5% of them seen just once. Every donor was a healthy Caucasian. The sample was also reused in another study, on yellow fever vaccine responses in identical twins.

The source material was PBMCs. The sequence was obtained from a woman younger than 30 in good health.

This CDR3 is CASRKDSHNSPLHF. The CDR3 DNA follows: TGTGCCAGCAGGAAAGACAGCCATAATTCACCCCTCCACTTT. V and J are TRBV2 and TRBJ1-6; possibly TRBD1 for D (5 bases). Germline CDR1 SNHLY, CDR2 FYNNEI. The CDR3 length is 14 residues. Trimming shortened V by 6 bases and J by 5 bases, and 11 bases separated the two germline ends.